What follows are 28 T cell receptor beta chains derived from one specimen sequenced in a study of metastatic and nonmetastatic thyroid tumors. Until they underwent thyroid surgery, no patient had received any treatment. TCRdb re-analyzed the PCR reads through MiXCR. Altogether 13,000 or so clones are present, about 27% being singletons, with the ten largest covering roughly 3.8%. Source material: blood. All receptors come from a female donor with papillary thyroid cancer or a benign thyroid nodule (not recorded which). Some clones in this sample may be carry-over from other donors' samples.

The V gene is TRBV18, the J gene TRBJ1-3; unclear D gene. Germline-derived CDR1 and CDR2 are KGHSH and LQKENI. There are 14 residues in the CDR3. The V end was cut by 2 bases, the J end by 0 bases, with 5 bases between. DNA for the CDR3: TGTGCCAGCTCACCAGGGGTCTCTGGAAACACCATATATTTT. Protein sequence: CASSPGVSGNTIYF.

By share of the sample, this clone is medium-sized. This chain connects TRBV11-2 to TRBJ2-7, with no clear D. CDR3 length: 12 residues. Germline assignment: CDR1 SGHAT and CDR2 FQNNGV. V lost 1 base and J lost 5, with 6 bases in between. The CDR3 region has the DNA TGTGCCAGCAGCTTAGCTGGGAACGAGCAGTACTTC. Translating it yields CASSLAGNEQYF.

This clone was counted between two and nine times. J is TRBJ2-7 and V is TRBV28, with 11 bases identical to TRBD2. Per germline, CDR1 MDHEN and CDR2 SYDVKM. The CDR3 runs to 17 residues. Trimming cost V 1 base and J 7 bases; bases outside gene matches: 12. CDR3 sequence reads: CASSLSFGLAGGKEQYF. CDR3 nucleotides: TGTGCCAGCAGTTTATCTTTCGGTCTAGCGGGAGGAAAGGAGCAGTACTTC.

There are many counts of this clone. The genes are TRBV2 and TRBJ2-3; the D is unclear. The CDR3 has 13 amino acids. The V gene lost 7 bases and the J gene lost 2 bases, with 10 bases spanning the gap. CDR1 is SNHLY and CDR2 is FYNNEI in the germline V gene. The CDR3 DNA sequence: TGTGCCAGCAAGTTGGGCTACACAGATACGCAGTATTTT. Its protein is CASKLGYTDTQYF.

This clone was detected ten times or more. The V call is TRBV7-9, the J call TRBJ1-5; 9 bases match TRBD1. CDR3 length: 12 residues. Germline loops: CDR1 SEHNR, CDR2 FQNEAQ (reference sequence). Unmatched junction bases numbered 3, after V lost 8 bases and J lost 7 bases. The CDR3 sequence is CASGTGQQPQHF. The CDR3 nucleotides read TGTGCCAGCGGGACAGGGCAGCAGCCCCAGCATTTT.

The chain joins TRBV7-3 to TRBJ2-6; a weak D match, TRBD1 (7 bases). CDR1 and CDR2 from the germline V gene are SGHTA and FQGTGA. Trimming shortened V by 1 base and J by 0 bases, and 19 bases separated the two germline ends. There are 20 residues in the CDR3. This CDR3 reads CASSLRGGDSPSSGANVLTF. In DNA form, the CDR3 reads TGTGCCAGCAGCTTAAGGGGCGGGGACAGCCCGAGCTCTGGGGCCAACGTCCTGACTTTC.

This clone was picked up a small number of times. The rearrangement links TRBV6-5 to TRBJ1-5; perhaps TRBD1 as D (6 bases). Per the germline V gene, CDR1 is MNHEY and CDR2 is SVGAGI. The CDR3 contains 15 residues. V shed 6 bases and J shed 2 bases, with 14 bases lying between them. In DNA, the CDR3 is TGTGCCAGCAGCTTATTCAGGGGTGGCAATCAGCCCCAGCATTTT. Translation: CASSLFRGGNQPQHF.

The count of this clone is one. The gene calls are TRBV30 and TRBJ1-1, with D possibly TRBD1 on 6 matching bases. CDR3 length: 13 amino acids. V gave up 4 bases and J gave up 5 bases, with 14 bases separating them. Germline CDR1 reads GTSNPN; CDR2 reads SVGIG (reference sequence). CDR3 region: CAWTRTVGTEAFF. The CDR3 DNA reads TGTGCCTGGACGAGGACAGTGGGGACTGAAGCTTTCTTT.

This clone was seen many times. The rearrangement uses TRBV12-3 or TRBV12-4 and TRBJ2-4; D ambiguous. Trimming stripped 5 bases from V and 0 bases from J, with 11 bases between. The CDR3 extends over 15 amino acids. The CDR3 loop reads CASSQQLIAKNIQYF. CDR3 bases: TGTGCCAGCAGTCAACAGTTGATAGCCAAAAACATTCAGTACTTC.

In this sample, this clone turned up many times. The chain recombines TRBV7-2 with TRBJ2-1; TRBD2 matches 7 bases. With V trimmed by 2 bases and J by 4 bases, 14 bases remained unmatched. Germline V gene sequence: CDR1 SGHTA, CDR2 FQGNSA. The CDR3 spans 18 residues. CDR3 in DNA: TGTGCCAGCAGCTTAAGTCGGGGAGGGGCCGGGAATTACAATGAGCAGTTCTTC. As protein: CASSLSRGGAGNYNEQFF.

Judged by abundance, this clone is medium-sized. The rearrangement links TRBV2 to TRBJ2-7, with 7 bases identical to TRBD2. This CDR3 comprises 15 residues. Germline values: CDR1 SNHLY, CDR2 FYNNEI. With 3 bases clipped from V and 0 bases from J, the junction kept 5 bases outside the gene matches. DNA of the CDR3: TGTGCCAGCAGTGATACCCTAGCGGTCTCCTACGAGCAGTACTTC. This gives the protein CASSDTLAVSYEQYF. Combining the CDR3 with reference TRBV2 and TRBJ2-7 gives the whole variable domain EPEVTQTPSHQVTQMGQEVILRCVPISNHLYFYWYRQILGQKVEFLVSFYNNEISEKSEIFDDQFSVERPDGSNFTLKIRSTKLEDSAMYFCASSDTLAVSYEQYFGPGTRLTVT.

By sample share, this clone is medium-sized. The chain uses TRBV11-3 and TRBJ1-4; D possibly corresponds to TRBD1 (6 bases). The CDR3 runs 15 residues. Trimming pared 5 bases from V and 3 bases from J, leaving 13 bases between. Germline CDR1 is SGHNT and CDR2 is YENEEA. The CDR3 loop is CASSLRQASNEKLFF. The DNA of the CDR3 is TGTGCCAGCAGCCTTCGACAGGCGTCTAATGAAAAACTGTTTTTT.

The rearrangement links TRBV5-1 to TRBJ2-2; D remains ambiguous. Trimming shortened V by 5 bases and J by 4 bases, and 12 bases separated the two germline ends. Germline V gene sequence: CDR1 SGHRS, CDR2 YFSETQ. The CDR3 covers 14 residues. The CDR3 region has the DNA TGCGCCAGCAGGGATACCGCTCTCACCGGGGAGCTGTTTTTT. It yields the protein CASRDTALTGELFF. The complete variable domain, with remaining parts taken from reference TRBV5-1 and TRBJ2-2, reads KAGVTQTPRYLIKTRGQQVTLSCSPISGHRSVSWYQQTPGQGLQFLFEYFSETQRNKGNFPGRFSGRQFSNSRSEMNVSTLELGDSALYLCASRDTALTGELFFGEGSRLTVL.

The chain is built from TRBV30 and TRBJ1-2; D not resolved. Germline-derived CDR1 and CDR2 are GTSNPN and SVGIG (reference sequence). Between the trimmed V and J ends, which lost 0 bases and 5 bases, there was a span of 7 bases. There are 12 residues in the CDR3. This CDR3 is CAWSVRSYGYTF. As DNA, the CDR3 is TGTGCCTGGAGTGTCAGGAGTTATGGCTACACCTTC.

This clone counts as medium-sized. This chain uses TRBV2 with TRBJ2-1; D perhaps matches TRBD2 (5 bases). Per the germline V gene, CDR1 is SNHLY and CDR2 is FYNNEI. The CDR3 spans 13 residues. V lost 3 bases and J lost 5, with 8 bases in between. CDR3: CASSDIGDNEQFF. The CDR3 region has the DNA TGTGCCAGCAGTGATATCGGGGACAATGAGCAGTTCTTC.

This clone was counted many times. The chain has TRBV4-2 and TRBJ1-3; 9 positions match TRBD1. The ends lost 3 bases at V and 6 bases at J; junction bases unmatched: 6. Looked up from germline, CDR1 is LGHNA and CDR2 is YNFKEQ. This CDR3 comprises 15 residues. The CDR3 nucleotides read TGTGCCAGCAGCCAGTACCGGGACAGGGAAAACACCATATATTTT. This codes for CASSQYRDRENTIYF.

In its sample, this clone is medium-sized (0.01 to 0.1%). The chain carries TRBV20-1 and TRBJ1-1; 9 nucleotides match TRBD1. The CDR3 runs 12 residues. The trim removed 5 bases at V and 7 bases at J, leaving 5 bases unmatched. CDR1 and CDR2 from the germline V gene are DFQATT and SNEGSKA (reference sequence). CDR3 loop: CSAPTGGFEAFF. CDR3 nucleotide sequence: TGCAGTGCTCCTACAGGGGGCTTTGAAGCTTTCTTT.

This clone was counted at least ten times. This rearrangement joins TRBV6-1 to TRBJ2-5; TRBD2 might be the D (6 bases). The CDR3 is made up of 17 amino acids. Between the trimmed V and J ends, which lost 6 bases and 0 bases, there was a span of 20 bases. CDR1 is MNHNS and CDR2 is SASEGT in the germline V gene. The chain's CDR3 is CASSPRRVAQYQETQYF. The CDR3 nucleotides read TGTGCCAGCAGCCCCCGGAGGGTAGCGCAGTACCAAGAGACCCAGTACTTC.

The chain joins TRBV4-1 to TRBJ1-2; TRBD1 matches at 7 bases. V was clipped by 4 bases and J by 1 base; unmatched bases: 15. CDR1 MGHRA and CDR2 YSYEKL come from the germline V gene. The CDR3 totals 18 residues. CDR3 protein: CASSLPVNRDRDNYGYTF. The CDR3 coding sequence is TGCGCCAGCAGCCTACCAGTGAACCGGGACAGAGATAACTATGGCTACACCTTC.

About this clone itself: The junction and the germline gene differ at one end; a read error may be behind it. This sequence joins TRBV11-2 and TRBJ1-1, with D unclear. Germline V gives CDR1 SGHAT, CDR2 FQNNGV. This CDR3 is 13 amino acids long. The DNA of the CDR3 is TGTGCCAGGTGCTTAGGATGGAACACCGAAGCTTTCTTT. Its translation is CARCLGWNTEAFF.

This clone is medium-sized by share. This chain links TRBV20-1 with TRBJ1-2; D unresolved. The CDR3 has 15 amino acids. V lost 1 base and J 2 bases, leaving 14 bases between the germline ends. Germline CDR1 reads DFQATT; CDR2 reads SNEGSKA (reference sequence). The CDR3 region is CSARVPERQNYGYTF. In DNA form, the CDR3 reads TGCAGTGCTAGAGTCCCGGAGCGGCAGAACTATGGCTACACCTTC.

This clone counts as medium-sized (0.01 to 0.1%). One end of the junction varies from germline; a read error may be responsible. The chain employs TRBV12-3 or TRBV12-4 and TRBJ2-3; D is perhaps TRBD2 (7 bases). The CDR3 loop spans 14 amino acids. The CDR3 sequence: CASSLGGAEDTQYF. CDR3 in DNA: TGTGCCAGCAGCTTAGGGGGGGCGGAAGATACGCAGTATTTT.

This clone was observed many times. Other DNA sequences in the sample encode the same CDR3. This CDR3 is CASSPRGGNQPQHF. The CDR3 coding sequence is TGTGCCAGCAGCCCCCGAGGGGGCAATCAGCCCCAGCATTTT. The chain recombines TRBV6-4 with TRBJ1-5; D perhaps matches TRBD1 (5 bases). This CDR3 comprises 14 residues. Germline V gene data show CDR1 as MRHNA and CDR2 as SNTAGT. Trimming cost V 6 bases and J 2 bases, with 11 bases left between them.

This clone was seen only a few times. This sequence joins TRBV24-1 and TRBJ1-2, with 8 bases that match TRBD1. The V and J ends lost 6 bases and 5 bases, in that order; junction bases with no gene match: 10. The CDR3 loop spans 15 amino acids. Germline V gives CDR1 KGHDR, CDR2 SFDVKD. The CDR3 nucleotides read TGTGCCACCAGTACCTGGACAGGGTCTGTGTATGGCTACACCTTC. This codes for CATSTWTGSVYGYTF.

The CDR3 DNA reads as TGTGCCAGCGGGAGAATAGCGGACACAGATACGCAGTATTTT. It specifies CASGRIADTDTQYF. This chain links TRBV6-1 with TRBJ2-3; tentative D call: TRBD2 (6 bases). This CDR3 is 14 amino acids long. Trimming left V 8 bases short and J 2 bases short, with 14 bases between. The germline gives CDR1 MNHNS, CDR2 SASEGT.

In nucleotides, the CDR3 is TGTGCCAGCAGTGAACCCCCCCGAGACAGGGGCGAGCAGTACTTC. Translating gives CASSEPPRDRGEQYF. This chain joins TRBV6-1 and TRBJ2-7; the match to TRBD1 covers 8 bases. The CDR3 contains 15 residues. The V and J ends lost 2 bases and 6 bases, in that order; junction bases with no gene match: 9. Germline CDR1 and CDR2: MNHNS and SASEGT.

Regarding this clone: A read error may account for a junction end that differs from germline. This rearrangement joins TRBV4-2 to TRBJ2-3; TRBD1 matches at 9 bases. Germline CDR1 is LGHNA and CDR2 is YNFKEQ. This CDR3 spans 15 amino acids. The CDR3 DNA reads TGTGCCAGCAGTGCCCCAGGACAGGGGACAGATACGCATTATTTT. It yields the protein CASSAPGQGTDTHYF.

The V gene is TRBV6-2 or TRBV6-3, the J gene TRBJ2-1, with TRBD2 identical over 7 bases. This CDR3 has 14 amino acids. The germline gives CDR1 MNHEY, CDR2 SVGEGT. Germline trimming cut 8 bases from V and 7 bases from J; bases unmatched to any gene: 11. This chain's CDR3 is CASPPRGGVNEQFF. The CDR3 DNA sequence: TGTGCCAGCCCCCCCCGGGGAGGGGTTAATGAGCAGTTCTTC.